This T cell receptor beta chain was obtained from a study of OX40 agonist ivuxolimab in advanced cancers. About the investigation overall: The costimulatory receptor OX40 (CD134) was targeted by ivuxolimab, a fully human IgG2 agonistic monoclonal antibody. Intravenous ivuxolimab was administered to patients every 2 weeks at six dose levels: 0.01, 0.1, 0.3, 1.5, 3 and 10 mg/kg. Among the roughly 54 dose-escalation patients, about 20 had hepatocellular carcinoma, roughly 15 melanoma, 9 renal cell carcinoma and 9 head and neck cancer. In the dose-escalation cohort, roughly 80% of patients were male, and the mean age was roughly 60 years, with a range of about 23 to 90. Patients were allowed to have had prior anti-PD-1, anti-PD-L1 or anti-CTLA-4 therapy, and more than 30% of the dose-escalation patients had previously received checkpoint inhibitors. Three dose-escalation patients achieved partial responses, one with hepatocellular carcinoma and two with cutaneous melanoma. The point of sequencing TCRbeta in the periphery was to test whether ivuxolimab changed TCR sequence diversity and drove clonal T-cell expansion. The monotherapy dose-escalation portion (N of about 52 patients) of the phase I ivuxolimab trial is reported in the paper. Overall study outcomes, separate from this receptor: Low levels of normalized T-cell clonal expansion were also seen in some patients who did not respond. In partial responders in the 0.1-3.0 mg/kg groups, normalized peripheral clonal expansion was found to be among the lowest, especially among CD8+ T cells. Which antigens the clonally expanded peripheral T cells were specific for was not determined. At doses from 0.1 to 3.0 mg/kg, clonal expansion was seen in both CD4+ and CD8+ blood T cells between baseline and week 6. After ivuxolimab, expanded clones were on average more numerous among CD8+ T cells than among CD4+ T cells.

Genomic DNA was extracted from sorted cells for sequencing of the TCRbeta CDR3 region. The immunoSEQ Assay was used for sequencing of TCRbeta CDR3 regions. The clones in this table, taken by TCRdb from immuneACCESS, are in-frame only. Not every clone is retained; where verified, under half of the shortfall comes from an unresolved V gene, and the cause of the rest is unknown. Counted in this sample were approximately 12,000 clones; around four fifths of them appeared once. Roughly a tenth of the sample is in the top ten clones. To note about this clone: Its binding antigen is unknown. The record has no base qualities; no much larger clone is one base away.

The CDR3 covers 13 residues, taking in both the cysteine and the phenylalanine. Only the CDR3 DNA is retained, 39 bases long and in frame from the first base. From the germline V gene, CDR1 is MDHEN and CDR2 is SYDVKM. V drops 2 bases and J drops 2 bases, leaving 7 bases in between. Patients with a history of autoimmune disease or receiving systemic immunosuppression were excluded from the trial. Peripheral blood for TCR sequencing was drawn from every dose cohort at baseline, at cycle 4 day 1 and at cycle 7 day 1. Samples came from an open-label, multicenter, first-in-human phase I dose-escalation trial of ivuxolimab. The trial enrolled adults with locally advanced or metastatic head and neck squamous cell, hepatocellular, melanoma or renal cell carcinoma. Before TCR sequencing, CD4+ T cells and CD8+ T cells were sorted from peripheral blood as separate populations.

The clonotype was recovered from an adult with an advanced solid tumor such as melanoma, head and neck, liver or kidney cancer. The chain is made from TRBV28 and TRBJ2-7; the D gene cannot be resolved reliably. The sequencing here drew on CD4+ or CD8+ T cells sorted from blood, taken in a trial of the OX40 agonist ivuxolimab. CDR3 protein: CASSLASPYEQYF. The sequenced DNA is TGTGCCAGCAGTTTAGCCTCGCCCTACGAGCAGTACTTC. Supplemented by the reference TRBV28 and TRBJ2-7 proteins around the CDR3, the complete variable domain is DVKVTQSSRYLVKRTGEKVFLECVQDMDHENMFWYRQDPGLGLRLIYFSYDVKMKEKGDIPEGYSVSREKKERFSLILESASTNQTSMYLCASSLASPYEQYFGPGTRLTVT.